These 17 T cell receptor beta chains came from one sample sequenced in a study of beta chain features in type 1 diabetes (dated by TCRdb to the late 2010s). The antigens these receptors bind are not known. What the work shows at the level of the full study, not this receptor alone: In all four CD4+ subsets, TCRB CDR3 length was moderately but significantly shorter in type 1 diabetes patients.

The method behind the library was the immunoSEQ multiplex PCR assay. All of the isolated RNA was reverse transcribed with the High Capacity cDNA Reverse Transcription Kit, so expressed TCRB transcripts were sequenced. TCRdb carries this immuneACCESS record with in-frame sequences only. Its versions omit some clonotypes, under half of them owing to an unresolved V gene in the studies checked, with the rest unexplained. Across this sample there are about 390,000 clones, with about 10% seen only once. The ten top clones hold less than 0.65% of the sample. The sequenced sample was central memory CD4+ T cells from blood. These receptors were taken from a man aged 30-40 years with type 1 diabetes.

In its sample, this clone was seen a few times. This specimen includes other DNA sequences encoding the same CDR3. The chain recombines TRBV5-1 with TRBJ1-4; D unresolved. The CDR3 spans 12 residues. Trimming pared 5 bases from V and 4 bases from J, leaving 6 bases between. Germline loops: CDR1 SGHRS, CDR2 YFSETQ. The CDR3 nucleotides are TGCGCCAGCAGTCTTGGTAATGAAAAACTGTTTTTT. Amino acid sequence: CASSLGNEKLFF.

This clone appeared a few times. The CDR3 region has the DNA TGTGCCATCAGTGAGTCGACTACCTACAATGAGCAGTTCTTC. Translated: CAISESTTYNEQFF. The V call is TRBV10-3, the J call TRBJ2-1, with D perhaps TRBD2 (5 bases). V lost 0 bases and J 2 bases, leaving 5 bases between the germline ends. From germline, CDR1 is ENHRY and CDR2 SYGVKD. The CDR3 sequence is 14 residues long.

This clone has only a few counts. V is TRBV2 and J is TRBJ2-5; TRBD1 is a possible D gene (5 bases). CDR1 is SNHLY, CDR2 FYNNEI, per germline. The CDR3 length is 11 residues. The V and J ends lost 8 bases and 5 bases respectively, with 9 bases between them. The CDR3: CASQGTETQYF. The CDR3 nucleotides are TGTGCCAGCCAGGGTACGGAGACCCAGTACTTC. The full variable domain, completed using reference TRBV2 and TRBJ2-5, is EPEVTQTPSHQVTQMGQEVILRCVPISNHLYFYWYRQILGQKVEFLVSFYNNEISEKSEIFDDQFSVERPDGSNFTLKIRSTKLEDSAMYFCASQGTETQYFGPGTRLLVL.

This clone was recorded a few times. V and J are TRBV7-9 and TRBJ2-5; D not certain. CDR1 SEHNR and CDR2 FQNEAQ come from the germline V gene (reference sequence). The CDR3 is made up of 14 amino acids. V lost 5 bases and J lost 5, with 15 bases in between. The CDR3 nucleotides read TGTGCCAGCAGCCCCGTCGGAGATGGCGAGACCCAGTACTTC. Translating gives CASSPVGDGETQYF. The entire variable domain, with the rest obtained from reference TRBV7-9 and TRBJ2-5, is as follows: DTGVSQNPRHKITKRGQNVTFRCDPISEHNRLYWYRQTLGQGPEFLTYFQNEAQLEKSRLLSDRFSAERPKGSFSTLEIQRTEQGDSAMYLCASSPVGDGETQYFGPGTRLLVL.

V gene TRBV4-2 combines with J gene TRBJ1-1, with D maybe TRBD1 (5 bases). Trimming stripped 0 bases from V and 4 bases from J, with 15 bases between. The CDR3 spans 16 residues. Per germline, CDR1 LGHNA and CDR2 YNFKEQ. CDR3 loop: CASSQDSGAGSTEAFF. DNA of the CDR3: TGTGCCAGCAGCCAAGATTCTGGGGCAGGGAGCACTGAAGCTTTCTTT.

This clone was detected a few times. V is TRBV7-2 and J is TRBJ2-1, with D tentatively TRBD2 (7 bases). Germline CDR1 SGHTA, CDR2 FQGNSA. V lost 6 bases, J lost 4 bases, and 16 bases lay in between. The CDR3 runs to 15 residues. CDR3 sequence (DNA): TGTGCCAGCAGTCCCCCGGGGGGCCTATACAATGAGCAGTTCTTC. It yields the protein CASSPPGGLYNEQFF.

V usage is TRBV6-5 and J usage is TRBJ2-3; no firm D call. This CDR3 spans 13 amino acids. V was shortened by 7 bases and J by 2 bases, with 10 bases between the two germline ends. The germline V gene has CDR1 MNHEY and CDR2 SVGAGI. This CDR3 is CASTQWDTDTQYF. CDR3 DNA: TGTGCCAGCACCCAGTGGGACACAGATACGCAGTATTTT.

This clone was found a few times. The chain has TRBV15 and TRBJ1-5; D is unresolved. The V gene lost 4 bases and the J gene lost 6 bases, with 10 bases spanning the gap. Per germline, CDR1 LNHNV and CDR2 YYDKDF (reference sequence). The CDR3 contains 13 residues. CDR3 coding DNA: TGTGCCACCAGCACCCACCTCAGTCAGCCCCAGCATTTT. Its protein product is CATSTHLSQPQHF.

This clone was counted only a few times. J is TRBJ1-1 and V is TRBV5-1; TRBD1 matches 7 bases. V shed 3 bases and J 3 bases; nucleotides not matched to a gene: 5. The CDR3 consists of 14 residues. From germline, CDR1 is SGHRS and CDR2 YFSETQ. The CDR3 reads CASSWGTVYTEAFF. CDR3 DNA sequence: TGCGCCAGCAGCTGGGGGACAGTGTACACTGAAGCTTTCTTT.

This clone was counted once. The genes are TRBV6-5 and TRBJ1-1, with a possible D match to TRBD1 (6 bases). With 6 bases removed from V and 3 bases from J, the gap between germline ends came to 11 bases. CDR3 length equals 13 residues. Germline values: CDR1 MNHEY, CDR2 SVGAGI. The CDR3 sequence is CASRPGVDTEAFF. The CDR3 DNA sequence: TGTGCCAGCAGGCCAGGGGTGGACACTGAAGCTTTCTTT.

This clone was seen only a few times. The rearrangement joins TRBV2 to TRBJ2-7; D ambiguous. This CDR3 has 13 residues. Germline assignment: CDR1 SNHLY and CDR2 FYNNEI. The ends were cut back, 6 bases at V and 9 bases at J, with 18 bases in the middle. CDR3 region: CASRAERDSPQYF. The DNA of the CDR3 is TGTGCCAGCAGGGCAGAAAGAGACTCCCCGCAGTACTTC.

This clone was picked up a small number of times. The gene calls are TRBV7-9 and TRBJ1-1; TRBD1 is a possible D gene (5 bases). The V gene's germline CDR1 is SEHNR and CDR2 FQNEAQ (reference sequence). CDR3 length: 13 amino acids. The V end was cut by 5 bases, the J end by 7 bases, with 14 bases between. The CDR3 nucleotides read TGTGCCAGCAGCCTTGGGCCGGGGCTTGAAGCTTTCTTT. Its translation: CASSLGPGLEAFF.

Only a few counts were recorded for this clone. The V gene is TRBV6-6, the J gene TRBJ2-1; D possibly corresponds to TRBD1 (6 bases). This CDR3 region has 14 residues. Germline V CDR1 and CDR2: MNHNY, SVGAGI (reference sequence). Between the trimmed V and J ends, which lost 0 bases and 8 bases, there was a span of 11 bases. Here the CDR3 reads CASSYSMGADEQFF. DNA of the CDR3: TGTGCCAGCAGTTACTCGATGGGGGCAGATGAGCAGTTCTTC.

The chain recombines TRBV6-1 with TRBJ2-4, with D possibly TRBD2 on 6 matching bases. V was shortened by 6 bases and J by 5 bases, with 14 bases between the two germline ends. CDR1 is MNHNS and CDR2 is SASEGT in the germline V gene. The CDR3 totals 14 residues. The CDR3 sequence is CASSPAGSQNIQYF. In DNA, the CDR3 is TGTGCCAGCAGCCCGGCGGGGAGCCAAAACATTCAGTACTTC.

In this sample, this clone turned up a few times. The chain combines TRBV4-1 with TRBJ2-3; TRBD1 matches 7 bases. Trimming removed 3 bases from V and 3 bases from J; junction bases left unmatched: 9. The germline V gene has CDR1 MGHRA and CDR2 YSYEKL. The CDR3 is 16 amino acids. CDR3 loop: CASSQYDRDWTDTQYF. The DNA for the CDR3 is TGCGCCAGCAGCCAGTACGACAGGGATTGGACAGATACGCAGTATTTT.

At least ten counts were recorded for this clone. The CDR3 sequence: CASSDPRQYIQYF. In nucleotides, the CDR3 is TGTGCCAGCAGCGACCCTCGCCAGTACATTCAGTACTTC. The chain recombines TRBV5-4 with TRBJ2-4; no firm D call. The CDR3 consists of 13 residues. The V end was cut by 4 bases, the J end by 8 bases, with 13 bases between. CDR1 SGHNT and CDR2 YYREEE come from the germline V gene (reference sequence). The complete variable domain, with remaining parts taken from reference TRBV5-4 and TRBJ2-4, reads ETGVTQSPTHLIKTRGQQVTLRCSSQSGHNTVSWYQQALGQGPQFIFQYYREEENGRGNFPPRFSGLQFPNYSSELNVNALELDDSALYLCASSDPRQYIQYFGAGTRLSVL.

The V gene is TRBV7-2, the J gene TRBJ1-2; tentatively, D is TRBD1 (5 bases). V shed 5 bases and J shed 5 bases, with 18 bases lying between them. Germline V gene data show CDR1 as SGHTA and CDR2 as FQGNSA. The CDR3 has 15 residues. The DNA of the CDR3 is TGTGCCAGCAGCCTAGGGGTCGCCGGGCTTTATGGCTACACCTTC. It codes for CASSLGVAGLYGYTF.